The clone carrying this T cell receptor (beta chain) was found many times. Antigen unknown. The data are from a study of CD8+CD57+ T cells in acquired aplastic anemia. Study findings and constraints: For CD8+ Simpson's diversity, patients and controls showed no significant difference. Overlap between patients and controls comprised about 28 CD8+ CDR3 sequences.

Genomic DNA served as template for TCR beta VDJ and CDR3 profiling. Using its own MiXCR run on the reads, TCRdb lists one record per CDR3 protein. The sample lists fewer than 200,000 distinct CDR3 sequences, 48% occurring once. CDR1 is SGHNT, CDR2 YYREEE, per germline (reference sequence). The trim removed 7 bases at V and 8 bases at J, leaving 5 bases unmatched. This CDR3 contains 13 residues. Whoever was chosen for sequencing had shown CD8+CD57+ cell expansion by flow cytometry. The chain has TRBV5-4 and TRBJ2-1, with 11 nucleotides matching TRBD2. This TCR was sampled from a human donor with aplastic anemia. What was sequenced was sorted CD4+, CD8+, or CD8+CD57+ T cells (not recorded which) from PBMCs. The DNA for the CDR3 is TGTGCCAGCTTGGGGACTAGCGGAGATGAGCAGTTCTTC. The encoded protein is CASLGTSGDEQFF.